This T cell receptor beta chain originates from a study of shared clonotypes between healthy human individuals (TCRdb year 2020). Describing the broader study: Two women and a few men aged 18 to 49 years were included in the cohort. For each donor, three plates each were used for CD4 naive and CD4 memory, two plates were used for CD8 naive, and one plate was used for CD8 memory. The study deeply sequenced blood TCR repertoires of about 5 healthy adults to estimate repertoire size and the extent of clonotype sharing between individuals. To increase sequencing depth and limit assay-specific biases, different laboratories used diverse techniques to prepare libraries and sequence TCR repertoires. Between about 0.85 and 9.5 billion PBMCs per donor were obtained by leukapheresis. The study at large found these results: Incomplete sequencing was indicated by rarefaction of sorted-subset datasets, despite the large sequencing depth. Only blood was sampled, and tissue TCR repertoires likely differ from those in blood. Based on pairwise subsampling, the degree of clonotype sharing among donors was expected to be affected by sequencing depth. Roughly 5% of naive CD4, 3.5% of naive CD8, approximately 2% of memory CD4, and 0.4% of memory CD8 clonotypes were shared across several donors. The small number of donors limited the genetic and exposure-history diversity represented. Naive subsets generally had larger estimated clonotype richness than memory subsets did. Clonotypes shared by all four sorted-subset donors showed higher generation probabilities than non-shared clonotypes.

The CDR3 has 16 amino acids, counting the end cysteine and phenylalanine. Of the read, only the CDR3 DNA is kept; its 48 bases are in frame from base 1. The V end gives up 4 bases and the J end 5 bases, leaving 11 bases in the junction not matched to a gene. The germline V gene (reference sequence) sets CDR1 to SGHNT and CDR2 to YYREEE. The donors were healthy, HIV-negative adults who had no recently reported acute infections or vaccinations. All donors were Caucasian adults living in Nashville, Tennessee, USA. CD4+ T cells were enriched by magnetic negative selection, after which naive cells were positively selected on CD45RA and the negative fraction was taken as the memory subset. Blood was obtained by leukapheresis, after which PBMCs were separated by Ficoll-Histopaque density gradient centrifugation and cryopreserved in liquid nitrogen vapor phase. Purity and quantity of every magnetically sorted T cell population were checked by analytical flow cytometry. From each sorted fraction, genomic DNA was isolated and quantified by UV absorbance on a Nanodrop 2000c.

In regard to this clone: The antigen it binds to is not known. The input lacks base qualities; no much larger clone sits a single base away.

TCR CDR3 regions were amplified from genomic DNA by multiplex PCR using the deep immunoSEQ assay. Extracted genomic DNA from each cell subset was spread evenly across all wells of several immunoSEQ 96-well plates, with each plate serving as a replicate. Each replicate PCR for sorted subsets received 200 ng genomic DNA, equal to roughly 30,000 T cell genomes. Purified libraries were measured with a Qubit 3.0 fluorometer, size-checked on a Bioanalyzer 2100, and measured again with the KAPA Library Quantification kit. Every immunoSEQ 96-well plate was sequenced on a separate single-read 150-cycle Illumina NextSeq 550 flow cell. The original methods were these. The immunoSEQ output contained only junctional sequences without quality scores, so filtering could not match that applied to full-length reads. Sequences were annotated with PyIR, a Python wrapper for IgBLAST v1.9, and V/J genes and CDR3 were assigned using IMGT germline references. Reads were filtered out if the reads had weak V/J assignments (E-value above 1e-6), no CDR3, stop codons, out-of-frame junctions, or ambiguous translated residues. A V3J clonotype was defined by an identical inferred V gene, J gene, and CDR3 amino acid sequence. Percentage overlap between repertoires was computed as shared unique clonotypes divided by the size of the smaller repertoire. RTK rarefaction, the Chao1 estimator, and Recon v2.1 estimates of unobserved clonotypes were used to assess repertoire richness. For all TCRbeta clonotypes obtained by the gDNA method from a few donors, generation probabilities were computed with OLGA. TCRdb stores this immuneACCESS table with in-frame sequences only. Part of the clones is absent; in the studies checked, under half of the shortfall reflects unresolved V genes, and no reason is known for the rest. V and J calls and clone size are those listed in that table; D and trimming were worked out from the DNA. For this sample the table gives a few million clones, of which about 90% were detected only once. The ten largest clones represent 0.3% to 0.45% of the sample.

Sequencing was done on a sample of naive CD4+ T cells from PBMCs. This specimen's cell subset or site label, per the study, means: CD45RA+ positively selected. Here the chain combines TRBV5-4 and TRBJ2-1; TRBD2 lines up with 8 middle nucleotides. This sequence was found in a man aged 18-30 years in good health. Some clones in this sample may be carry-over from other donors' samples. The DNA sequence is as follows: TGTGCCAGCAGCCCGGGAGGGGGGACCTTAAACAATGAGCAGTTCTTC. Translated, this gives CASSPGGGTLNNEQFF.